Below, 28 T cell receptor beta chains from the same sample are listed, as sequenced in a study of early T cells in non-severe SARS-CoV-2 infection (dated by TCRdb to the early 2020s). Library generation was performed with 5' RACE. Sequencer: NextSeq 500. TCRdb's own reprocessing of the public reads used fastp at Q25 and MiXCR and kept productive beta chains. CDR3 protein sequences are deduplicated, and each keeps its most common genes and DNA. The sample data list some 66,000 distinct CDR3 sequences, and 13% of these were observed just once. Clones ranked in the top ten supply 4.5% to 5.5% of the sample. The sequenced material came from whole blood. All receptors come from an adult who was a healthcare worker with PCR-confirmed SARS-CoV-2 infection or an uninfected control (not recorded which).

This clonotype was picked up many times. This chain uses TRBV27 with TRBJ1-5; D ambiguous. The V and J ends lost 2 bases and 9 bases respectively, with 14 bases between them. Germline V CDR1 and CDR2: MNHEY, SMNVEV (reference sequence). This CDR3 comprises 14 residues. The CDR3 bases are TGTGCCAGCAGTTTAAAGGGTTCGTCACGGCCCCAGCATTTT. Translated, it gives CASSLKGSSRPQHF.

The V gene is TRBV29-1, the J gene TRBJ2-5, with D perhaps TRBD2 (5 bases). This CDR3 has 12 residues. The germline CDR1 and CDR2 sequences are SQVTM and ANQGSEA. Between the trimmed V and J ends, which lost 2 bases and 5 bases, there was a span of 9 bases. The CDR3 DNA follows: TGCAGCGTTGAACGGGGTGACGAGACCCAGTACTTC. Its protein product is CSVERGDETQYF.

The V and J genes are TRBV12-3 or TRBV12-4 and TRBJ2-4; TRBD1 matches 9 bases. This CDR3 has 15 residues. The V and J ends lost 2 bases and 6 bases, in that order; junction bases with no gene match: 5. The CDR3 reads CASSLFGTGINIQYF. The CDR3 nucleotides read TGTGCCAGCAGTTTATTCGGGACAGGGATAAACATTCAGTACTTC.

This clonotype was seen more than once but under ten times. V usage is TRBV20-1 and J usage is TRBJ1-6, with D unclear. Germline V gene sequence: CDR1 DFQATT, CDR2 SNEGSKA (reference sequence). This CDR3 spans 15 amino acids. V shed 0 bases and J shed 5 bases, with 11 bases lying between them. CDR3 loop: CSARDSSIDNSPLHF. In DNA form, the CDR3 reads TGCAGTGCTAGAGACAGCAGCATTGATAATTCACCCCTCCACTTT.

There are many counts of this clonotype. The chain joins TRBV24-1 to TRBJ1-1; D is ambiguous. Germline CDR1 and CDR2: KGHDR and SFDVKD. The ends were cut back, 4 bases at V and 2 bases at J, with 4 bases in the middle. This CDR3 has 12 residues. The DNA for the CDR3 is TGTGCCACCAGTGAACAAAACACTGAAGCTTTCTTT. This codes for CATSEQNTEAFF.

As DNA, the CDR3 is TGTGCCATCAGTGAACAGGGTCCCCGCCACACCTTC. Translating it yields CAISEQGPRHTF. The V and J genes are TRBV10-3 and TRBJ1-2; possibly TRBD1 for D (6 bases). CDR3 length: 12 residues. Germline V gene sequence: CDR1 ENHRY, CDR2 SYGVKD. V lost 3 bases to trimming and J lost 12 bases, with 14 bases between them.

Many counts were recorded for this clonotype. The rearrangement links TRBV7-3 to TRBJ1-2, with 8 bases aligning to TRBD1. The germline gives CDR1 SGHTA, CDR2 FQGTGA. J gave up 4 bases and V 2 bases, and 0 bases lay outside the gene matches. This CDR3 region has 13 residues. CDR3 nucleotide sequence: TGTGCCAGCAGCTTAGGACAGGGCTATGGCTACACCTTC. Translated: CASSLGQGYGYTF.

This clonotype was recorded many times. The V and J genes are TRBV7-3 and TRBJ2-1; 9 nucleotides line up with TRBD2. This CDR3 region has 16 residues. After removal of 5 bases from V and 0 bases from J, the junction contained 5 bases not matched to a gene. Per the germline V gene, CDR1 is SGHTA and CDR2 is FQGTGA. CDR3 DNA: TGTGCCAGCAGCCCGCTAGCGGGGACCTCCTACAATGAGCAGTTCTTC. Translation: CASSPLAGTSYNEQFF.

This clonotype was detected many times. This chain connects TRBV11-3 to TRBJ2-2; 7 bases agree with TRBD2. Unmatched junction bases numbered 5, after V lost 4 bases and J lost 0 bases. Germline CDR1 reads SGHNT; CDR2 reads YENEEA. The CDR3 is 16 residues long. DNA of the CDR3: TGTGCCAGCAGCTACGCTAGCGGAACGAACACCGGGGAGCTGTTTTTT. Its protein is CASSYASGTNTGELFF.

This clonotype was observed a handful of times. The CDR3 DNA follows: TGTGCCAGCAGTATGGGGTCTCATCGCGGAAATGAGCAGTTCTTC. Amino acids: CASSMGSHRGNEQFF. V usage is TRBV12-3 or TRBV12-4 and J usage is TRBJ2-1; D remains ambiguous. The CDR3 has 15 residues. The V end lost 5 bases, the J end lost 7 bases, and 18 bases lay between the germline ends.

This clonotype was observed at least ten times. The V call is TRBV20-1, the J call TRBJ2-7; 9 bases map to TRBD1. This CDR3 has 13 residues. The germline gives CDR1 DFQATT, CDR2 SNEGSKA (reference sequence). V was clipped by 6 bases and J by 3 bases; unmatched bases: 6. As DNA, the CDR3 is TGCAGTGCCTGGACAGGGGTTAACTACGAGCAGTACTTC. This codes for CSAWTGVNYEQYF.

The chain employs TRBV29-1 and TRBJ2-3, with 12 bases that match TRBD2. The V gene end was trimmed by 1 base and the J gene end by 2 bases; junction bases not matched to a gene: 10. The CDR3 spans 18 residues. The germline gives CDR1 SQVTM, CDR2 ANQGSEA. This CDR3 reads CSVEGPLTSGSSTDTQYF. In DNA, the CDR3 is TGCAGCGTTGAAGGCCCCCTGACTAGCGGGAGCTCCACAGATACGCAGTATTTT.

This clonotype showed up just a few times. This chain uses TRBV7-9 with TRBJ1-5; no definite D call. CDR1 and CDR2 (germline): SEHNR, FQNEAQ (reference sequence). This CDR3 is 13 amino acids long. V lost 3 bases, J lost 3 bases, and 6 bases lay in between. The chain's CDR3 is CASSLQYNQPQHF. The DNA of the CDR3 is TGTGCCAGCAGCTTGCAGTACAATCAGCCCCAGCATTTT. Full variable domain (missing parts from reference TRBV7-9 and TRBJ1-5): DTGVSQNPRHKITKRGQNVTFRCDPISEHNRLYWYRQTLGQGPEFLTYFQNEAQLEKSRLLSDRFSAERPKGSFSTLEIQRTEQGDSAMYLCASSLQYNQPQHFGDGTRLSIL.

In this sample, this clonotype turned up a few times. The chain links TRBV15 to TRBJ1-2, with 8 bases lining up with TRBD1. Per germline, CDR1 LNHNV and CDR2 YYDKDF (reference sequence). Trimming at V came to 5 bases and at J to 8 bases, leaving 7 bases not matched to a gene. The CDR3 extends over 13 amino acids. The CDR3 nucleotides are TGTGCCACCAGCGGAGGACAGGGACAAGGCTACACCTTC. It codes for CATSGGQGQGYTF.

This clonotype was detected a few times. The chain recombines TRBV12-3 or TRBV12-4 with TRBJ2-2, with D perhaps matching TRBD1 (5 bases). The ends were cut back, 6 bases at V and 6 bases at J, with 14 bases in the middle. The CDR3 runs 14 residues. CDR3 DNA sequence: TGTGCCAGCAGAAGGTCAGGGATCGCCGGGGAGCTGTTTTTT. This translates into CASRRSGIAGELFF.

The chain couples TRBV2 to TRBJ1-1; tentatively, D is TRBD1 (5 bases). Germline V gene sequence: CDR1 SNHLY, CDR2 FYNNEI. Trimming removed 2 bases at V and 4 bases at J, with 14 bases between. The length of the CDR3 is 15 residues. CDR3 protein: CASSELPKGLTEAFF. The CDR3 coding sequence is TGTGCCAGCAGTGAACTCCCGAAGGGGCTCACTGAAGCTTTCTTT.

In this sample, this clonotype turned up many times. In DNA form, the CDR3 reads TGTGCCAGCAGTTCATCCGATACGCAGTATTTT. Translating it yields CASSSSDTQYF. V gene TRBV6-2 or TRBV6-3 combines with J gene TRBJ2-3, with D uncertain. Deletions cut 4 bases from V and 6 bases from J, with 5 bases between. The germline V gene has CDR1 MNHEY and CDR2 SVGEGT. CDR3 length equals 11 residues.

This clonotype was detected many times. The chain carries TRBV7-3 and TRBJ2-7; D ambiguous. Germline CDR1 SGHTA, CDR2 FQGTGA. The V and J ends lost 2 bases and 3 bases respectively, with 17 bases between them. The CDR3 is 16 amino acids. The CDR3 sequence is CASSLDFTLHRYEQYF. In DNA form, the CDR3 reads TGTGCCAGCAGCTTAGATTTCACTTTACATCGCTACGAGCAGTACTTC. Filled out from reference TRBV7-3 and TRBJ2-7, the complete variable domain reads GAGVSQTPSNKVTEKGKYVELRCDPISGHTALYWYRQSLGQGPEFLIYFQGTGAADDSGLPNDRFFAVRPEGSVSTLKIQRTERGDSAVYLCASSLDFTLHRYEQYFGPGTRLTVT.

This clonotype was observed many times. This chain uses TRBV7-2 with TRBJ1-4; 7 bases are a match to TRBD1. This CDR3 contains 12 residues. In germline, CDR1 is SGHTA, CDR2 FQGNSA. V lost 5 bases, J lost 13 bases, and 7 bases stayed unmatched. CDR3 sequence: CASSPRRGRLFF. CDR3 coding DNA: TGTGCCAGCAGCCCGAGGAGGGGGCGACTGTTTTTT. The full variable domain, completed using reference TRBV7-2 and TRBJ1-4, is GAGVSQSPSNKVTEKGKDVELRCDPISGHTALYWYRQSLGQGLEFLIYFQGNSAPDKSGLPSDRFSAERTGGSVSTLTIQRTQQEDSAVYLCASSPRRGRLFFGSGTQLSVL.

This clonotype was found once. A read error is possible here, since a much larger clone lies one base away. The J gene is TRBJ2-7, the V gene TRBV14; 9 nucleotides agree with TRBD1. The CDR3 contains 15 residues. Germline CDR1 SGHDN, CDR2 FVKESK. The CDR3: CAGSQGRGQGAKQYF. CDR3 coding DNA: TGTGCCGGCAGCCAAGGAAGGGGACAGGGCGCCAAGCAGTACTTC.

This clonotype was counted only a few times. The chain couples TRBV11-1 to TRBJ2-5; 8 nucleotides match TRBD2. The CDR3 loop spans 18 amino acids. The germline CDR1 and CDR2 sequences are SGHAT and FQDESV (reference sequence). V trimming: 4 bases; J trimming: 7 bases; junction bases outside the gene matches: 20. The CDR3 sequence: CASSYAGGQRINRGTQYF. DNA for the CDR3: TGTGCCAGCAGCTACGCGGGGGGACAACGAATTAATAGGGGGACCCAGTACTTC.

In its sample, this clonotype was seen many times. J is TRBJ1-1 and V is TRBV11-3; maybe TRBD1 (5 bases). V lost 3 bases and J lost 0, with 8 bases in between. The CDR3 extends over 14 amino acids. Germline loops: CDR1 SGHNT, CDR2 YENEEA. CDR3 sequence reads: CASSFRGMNTEAFF. In DNA, the CDR3 is TGTGCCAGCAGCTTTCGGGGGATGAACACTGAAGCTTTCTTT.

This clonotype was observed a few times. The chain uses TRBV7-9 and TRBJ2-5; D possibly corresponds to TRBD2 (5 bases). The CDR3 is 11 amino acids. Between the trimmed V and J ends, which lost 5 bases and 7 bases, there was a span of 8 bases. Germline V CDR1 and CDR2: SEHNR, FQNEAQ (reference sequence). CDR3 DNA sequence: TGTGCCAGCAGCAACGAGGGGACCCAGTACTTC. This translates into CASSNEGTQYF.

This clonotype appeared a single time. The gene calls are TRBV7-2 and TRBJ2-1; D may match TRBD1 or TRBD2 (5 bases each). In germline, CDR1 is SGHTA, CDR2 FQGNSA. V was pared by 1 base and J by 4 bases, with 11 bases between. CDR3 length: 15 residues. CDR3 loop: CASSLGDLLYNEQFF. CDR3 coding DNA: TGTGCCAGCAGCTTAGGGGACCTCCTATACAATGAGCAGTTCTTC.

This clonotype has at least ten counts. J is TRBJ1-1 and V is TRBV20-1; no clear D gene. V was clipped by 1 base and J by 1 base, with 10 bases between them. The germline gives CDR1 DFQATT, CDR2 SNEGSKA (reference sequence). CDR3 length equals 14 residues. The CDR3 loop reads CSARARGANTEAFF. DNA for the CDR3: TGCAGTGCTAGAGCTCGGGGAGCGAACACTGAAGCTTTCTTT.

The chain recombines TRBV4-3 with TRBJ2-7; TRBD1 agrees at 7 bases. This CDR3 spans 13 amino acids. Germline V gene data show CDR1 as LGHNA and CDR2 as YSLEER. V was pared by 3 bases and J by 4 bases, with 3 bases of the junction left unmatched. The CDR3 loop is CASSQGDRYEQYF. In DNA, the CDR3 is TGCGCCAGCAGCCAGGGGGACAGATACGAGCAGTACTTC.

The genes are TRBV2 and TRBJ2-7; D is possibly TRBD2 (6 bases). The CDR3 loop spans 14 amino acids. V gave up 6 bases and J gave up 2 bases, with 14 bases separating them. The germline V gene has CDR1 SNHLY and CDR2 FYNNEI. This CDR3 reads CASRMGGVAYEQYF. For the CDR3, the DNA is TGTGCCAGCAGAATGGGCGGGGTCGCCTACGAGCAGTACTTC.

V usage is TRBV4-3 and J usage is TRBJ2-4; 10 nucleotides align to TRBD2. The trim removed 0 bases at V and 1 base at J, leaving 9 bases unmatched. The CDR3 totals 19 residues. Germline assignment: CDR1 LGHNA and CDR2 YSLEER. The CDR3 DNA follows: TGCGCCAGCAGCCAAGACCCTAGCGGGAGTAACGCGGCCAAAAACATTCAGTACTTC. It codes for CASSQDPSGSNAAKNIQYF.